Presented here are 22 T cell receptor beta chains from one specimen sequenced in a study of patients and donors after allogeneic stem cell transplantation. Via MiXCR, TCRdb re-called the RT-PCR reads, giving one row per CDR3 protein. The sample lists over 400,000 distinct CDR3 sequences; 16% were seen once. Sequenced sample: blood, either unsorted or a sorted T cell fraction (not recorded which). Every receptor here comes from a human donor who was either an allogeneic HSCT recipient or a stem cell or donor lymphocyte infusion donor (not recorded which). It is not recorded whose cells these are; they may come from a transplant donor.

This clonotype was observed a handful of times. V is TRBV25-1 and J is TRBJ1-1, with D unresolved. With 6 bases removed from V and 7 bases from J, the gap between germline ends came to 24 bases. The CDR3 length is 16 residues. Germline CDR1 reads MGHDK; CDR2 reads SYGVNS. The CDR3 DNA reads TGTGCCAGCAGAAGAAGTGACCATCGGGCAGGCAATGAAGCTTTCTTT. Encoded protein: CASRRSDHRAGNEAFF.

Only a few counts were recorded for this clonotype. J is TRBJ2-1 and V is TRBV4-3; 11 bases match TRBD2. This CDR3 comprises 17 residues. Germline CDR1 LGHNA, CDR2 YSLEER. Trimming cost V 0 bases and J 5 bases; bases outside gene matches: 6. Here the CDR3 reads CASSQEGLAGGHNEQFF. For the CDR3, the DNA is TGCGCCAGCAGCCAAGAGGGGCTAGCGGGGGGACACAATGAGCAGTTCTTC.

The V call is TRBV7-6, the J call TRBJ2-1, with 12 bases that match TRBD2. The CDR3 is 18 residues long. Germline values: CDR1 SGHVS, CDR2 FNYEAQ. V trimming: 1 base; J trimming: 8 bases; junction bases outside the gene matches: 12. The CDR3 sequence is CASSLDKGLAGIGDEQFF. The CDR3 DNA sequence: TGTGCCAGCAGCTTAGATAAAGGACTAGCGGGAATTGGCGATGAGCAGTTCTTC. The full variable domain, rest sourced from reference TRBV7-6 and TRBJ2-1, is GAGVSQSPRYKVTKRGQDVALRCDPISGHVSLYWYRQALGQGPEFLTYFNYEAQQDKSGLPNDRFSAERPEGSISTLTIQRTEQRDSAMYRCASSLDKGLAGIGDEQFFGPGTRLTVL.

The chain links TRBV19 to TRBJ2-1; D unresolved. V lost 3 bases, J lost 10 bases, and 13 bases lay in between. Germline V gives CDR1 LNHDA, CDR2 SQIVND (reference sequence). CDR3 size: 13 residues. CDR3 coding DNA: TGTGCCAGTAGTATCAGTTGGGTTACGGAGCAGTTCTTC. Translation gives CASSISWVTEQFF.

The chain has TRBV3-1 and TRBJ2-7, with 7 nucleotides matching TRBD1. The CDR3 consists of 17 residues. V gave up 3 bases and J gave up 1 base; unmatched junction bases: 12. The V gene's germline CDR1 is LGHDT and CDR2 YNNKEL (reference sequence). CDR3 in DNA: TGTGCCAGCAGCCATGCACTTAGACAGGGCTTTTCCTACGAGCAGTACTTC. As protein: CASSHALRQGFSYEQYF.

This clonotype has just a few counts. The chain combines TRBV9 with TRBJ1-2, with 7 bases aligning to TRBD1. Per the germline V gene, CDR1 is SGDLS and CDR2 is YYNGEE. The J segment lost 4 bases and the V segment lost 2 bases, leaving 8 bases of the junction unmatched. This CDR3 is built from 15 residues. CDR3 bases: TGTGCCAGCAGCGTTGACAGGGACCTAGGCTATGGCTACACCTTC. It specifies CASSVDRDLGYGYTF.

The chain carries TRBV18 and TRBJ1-1; D unresolved. Trimming removed 0 bases at V and 11 bases at J, with 10 bases between. The CDR3 has 12 amino acids. Germline CDR1 KGHSH, CDR2 LQKENI. The CDR3 region has the DNA TGTGCCAGCTCACCACCATCGGACCGGGCTTTCTTT. This translates into CASSPPSDRAFF.

This clonotype has just a few counts. The chain combines TRBV6-5 with TRBJ2-7; no clear D gene. Trimming stripped 5 bases from V and 3 bases from J, with 8 bases between. CDR3 length equals 12 residues. From germline, CDR1 is MNHEY and CDR2 SVGAGI. CDR3: CASSQDGYEQYF. The CDR3 region has the DNA TGTGCCAGCAGTCAGGACGGCTACGAGCAGTACTTC.

The chain employs TRBV2 and TRBJ2-7; 7 bases agree with TRBD1. Germline V gene lookup returns CDR1 SNHLY and CDR2 FYNNEI. The J segment lost 1 base and the V segment lost 6 bases, leaving 6 bases of the junction unmatched. There are 14 residues in the CDR3. The CDR3 DNA reads TGTGCCAGCAGCTACAGGGGAGTGTCCTACGAGCAGTACTTC. Its protein is CASSYRGVSYEQYF. Together with reference TRBV2 and TRBJ2-7, the CDR3 gives the full variable domain: EPEVTQTPSHQVTQMGQEVILRCVPISNHLYFYWYRQILGQKVEFLVSFYNNEISEKSEIFDDQFSVERPDGSNFTLKIRSTKLEDSAMYFCASSYRGVSYEQYFGPGTRLTVT.

The genes are TRBV2 and TRBJ2-1, with 10 bases that match TRBD2. V was pared by 7 bases and J by 8 bases, with 8 bases of the junction left unmatched. Per germline, CDR1 SNHLY and CDR2 FYNNEI. The CDR3 runs 14 residues. The CDR3, as DNA: TGTGCCAGCAAGCAGCGGGAGGGCCGGGATGAGCAGTTCTTC. Protein: CASKQREGRDEQFF.

At least ten counts were recorded for this clonotype. Here the CDR3 reads CASSYPNTLDTLSSYNEQFF. CDR3 coding DNA: TGTGCCAGCAGTTACCCCAATACCTTGGACACCTTGAGCTCCTACAATGAGCAGTTCTTC. This chain uses TRBV6-2 or TRBV6-3 with TRBJ2-1; TRBD1 might be the D (5 bases). The V end was cut by 2 bases, the J end by 0 bases, with 23 bases between. CDR1 and CDR2 (germline): MNHEY, SVGEGT. The CDR3 is made up of 20 amino acids.

This clonotype was counted a few times. The genes are TRBV14 and TRBJ1-1; D uncertain. Germline V gives CDR1 SGHDN, CDR2 FVKESK. The CDR3 runs to 16 residues. The V end was cut by 4 bases, the J end by 1 base, with 16 bases between. The CDR3 DNA is TGTGCCAGCAGCCCTAACTTCAGGTTAAAGAACACTGAAGCTTTCTTT. It encodes CASSPNFRLKNTEAFF.

V is TRBV2 and J is TRBJ2-1; 7 positions match TRBD1. CDR3 size: 18 residues. V shed 1 base and J 7 bases; nucleotides not matched to a gene: 16. Per the germline V gene, CDR1 is SNHLY and CDR2 is FYNNEI. The CDR3, as DNA: TGTGCCAGCAGTGAAGAATTTGGGCAGGGGGAAGATGGGAATGAGCAGTTCTTC. It is translated as CASSEEFGQGEDGNEQFF.

This clonotype came up a few times. This chain joins TRBV7-9 and TRBJ1-2, with TRBD1 identical over 7 bases. The CDR3 sequence is 15 residues long. J lost 4 bases, V lost 1 base, and 6 bases had no gene match. CDR1 is SEHNR, CDR2 FQNEAQ, per germline (reference sequence). The CDR3: CASSLEGGAVYGYTF. For the CDR3, the DNA is TGTGCCAGCAGCTTAGAAGGGGGCGCGGTCTATGGCTACACCTTC.

This clonotype was counted ten times or more. The chain uses TRBV4-1 and TRBJ1-2; D is unclear. The CDR3 totals 14 residues. The germline V and J ends were trimmed by 1 base and 0 bases, with 6 bases remaining between them. Germline values: CDR1 MGHRA, CDR2 YSYEKL. CDR3 coding DNA: TGCGCCAGCAGCCAAGTCACATCTAACTATGGCTACACCTTC. Its protein product is CASSQVTSNYGYTF.

V usage is TRBV12-3 or TRBV12-4 and J usage is TRBJ2-7; D gene ambiguous. The CDR3 sequence is 13 residues long. Trimming took 5 bases from V and 5 from J, leaving 13 bases between them. For the CDR3, the DNA is TGTGCCAGCAGTACTCGAAGAGGCGACGAGCAGTACTTC. Translation gives CASSTRRGDEQYF.

This clonotype was observed a few times. This rearrangement joins TRBV18 to TRBJ2-7; a weak D match, TRBD1 (6 bases). Germline V gene data show CDR1 as KGHSH and CDR2 as LQKENI. Deletions cut 0 bases from V and 2 bases from J, with 11 bases between. The CDR3 spans 15 residues. CDR3 DNA sequence: TGTGCCAGCTCACCACCGCTACAGGGAGCCTACGAGCAGTACTTC. Translated: CASSPPLQGAYEQYF.

At least ten counts were recorded for this clonotype. The rearrangement uses TRBV7-2 and TRBJ2-3; the D is unclear. This CDR3 has 14 residues. CDR1 is SGHTA and CDR2 is FQGNSA in the germline V gene. V shed 1 base and J shed 1 base, with 6 bases lying between them. The CDR3 DNA follows: TGTGCCAGCAGCTTAGTCCCCGGCACAGATACGCAGTATTTT. This codes for CASSLVPGTDTQYF. The whole variable domain, filled in from reference TRBV7-2 and TRBJ2-3, reads GAGVSQSPSNKVTEKGKDVELRCDPISGHTALYWYRQSLGQGLEFLIYFQGNSAPDKSGLPSDRFSAERTGGSVSTLTIQRTQQEDSAVYLCASSLVPGTDTQYFGPGTRLTVL.

There are a few counts of this clonotype. CDR3 nucleotides: TGCAGTGCGACTCCGGGGTGGAGAACAGATACGCAGTATTTT. It yields the protein CSATPGWRTDTQYF. The chain has TRBV20-1 and TRBJ2-3; D possibly corresponds to TRBD2 (5 bases). The CDR3 consists of 14 residues. CDR1 DFQATT and CDR2 SNEGSKA come from the germline V gene (reference sequence). The V end lost 6 bases, the J end lost 3 bases, and 16 bases lay between the germline ends.

V usage is TRBV29-1 and J usage is TRBJ1-1; the D is unclear. Germline V gene data show CDR1 as SQVTM and CDR2 as ANQGSEA. V was trimmed by 5 bases and J by 5 bases, leaving 6 bases between them. There are 10 residues in the CDR3. Here the CDR3 reads CSVPETEAFF. In nucleotides, the CDR3 is TGCAGCGTTCCTGAGACTGAAGCTTTCTTT.

The DNA for the CDR3 is TGCAGTGCTCCTGGACAGGGGCCAGGGAATTCACCCCTCCACTTT. It specifies CSAPGQGPGNSPLHF. This chain uses TRBV20-1 with TRBJ1-6, with TRBD1 identical over 9 bases. The germline V gene encodes CDR1 DFQATT and CDR2 SNEGSKA (reference sequence). This CDR3 contains 15 residues. Trimming took 5 bases from V and 7 from J; bases not matched to a gene: 9.

The chain joins TRBV20-1 to TRBJ1-1; 7 bases agree with TRBD1. Germline V lookup: CDR1 DFQATT, CDR2 SNEGSKA (reference sequence). There are 14 residues in the CDR3. V lost 5 bases to trimming and J lost 0 bases; unmatched junction nucleotides: 6. This chain's CDR3 is CSAVDRAMNTEAFF. The CDR3 DNA is TGCAGTGCTGTTGACAGGGCAATGAACACTGAAGCTTTCTTT.